Presented here are 24 T cell receptor beta chains from one specimen sequenced in a study of T cells after yellow fever vaccination. TCRdb fed the 5' RACE reads into MiXCR, producing one record per CDR3 protein. The table includes over 300,000 distinct CDR3 sequences, around 6.8% detected once. The sample in question was PBMCs, obtained more than 35 days after the first yellow fever vaccination. The receptor source for this set is a man younger than 35 who received the YFV17D yellow fever vaccine.

This clonotype was picked up many times. The chain joins TRBV12-3 or TRBV12-4 to TRBJ2-7; a possible D gene is TRBD1 (6 bases). Deletions cut 5 bases from V and 2 bases from J, with 10 bases between. The CDR3 extends over 13 amino acids. The DNA for the CDR3 is TGTGCCAGCAGTCTGGGACACCCCTACGAGCAGTACGTC. This gives the protein CASSLGHPYEQYV.

The rearrangement links TRBV12-3 or TRBV12-4 to TRBJ2-7, with 7 nucleotides matching TRBD1. The CDR3 runs to 13 residues. Trimming at V came to 3 bases and at J to 5 bases, leaving 4 bases not matched to a gene. CDR3 in amino acids: CASSLVTGNEQYF. CDR3 coding DNA: TGTGCCAGCAGTTTGGTGACAGGGAACGAGCAGTACTTC.

A few counts support this clonotype. The V call is TRBV18, the J call TRBJ2-5; possibly TRBD1 for D (6 bases). V lost 4 bases and J 4 bases, leaving 22 bases between the germline ends. Germline-derived CDR1 and CDR2 are KGHSH and LQKENI. The CDR3 has 17 residues. The CDR3 spells CASSLDRPHPLAETQYF. As DNA, the CDR3 is TGTGCCAGCTCACTGGACAGACCGCATCCACTCGCAGAGACCCAGTACTTC.

This clonotype was seen repeatedly, ten times or more. The chain links TRBV6-5 to TRBJ1-1, with 8 bases fitting TRBD1. Germline V CDR1 and CDR2: MNHEY, SVGAGI. The trim removed 2 bases at V and 5 bases at J, leaving 7 bases unmatched. The CDR3 totals 15 residues. The CDR3 nucleotides are TGTGCCAGCAGTTACAGCCGGACAGGGCAGACTGAAGCTTTCTTT. Protein sequence: CASSYSRTGQTEAFF.

The V gene is TRBV7-3, the J gene TRBJ2-1, with D possibly TRBD1 on 9 matching bases. From germline, CDR1 is SGHTA and CDR2 FQGTGA. This CDR3 is built from 16 residues. V shed 0 bases and J shed 7 bases, with 16 bases lying between them. In nucleotides, the CDR3 is TGTGCCAGCAGCTTAACTAGCGGGACAGGGACGAATGAGCAGTTCTTC. This gives the protein CASSLTSGTGTNEQFF.

This clonotype appeared many times. The genes are TRBV19 and TRBJ2-6; D is unresolved. Germline CDR1 and CDR2: LNHDA and SQIVND (reference sequence). This CDR3 is built from 15 residues. Trimming took 5 bases from V and 0 from J, leaving 8 bases between them. The CDR3 DNA reads TGTGCCAGTAGTGATACGGGCTCTGGGGCCAACGTCCTGACTTTC. As protein: CASSDTGSGANVLTF.

The V and J genes are TRBV4-1 and TRBJ1-2; TRBD1 matches at 10 bases. The CDR3 is 15 residues long. Germline V CDR1 and CDR2: MGHRA, YSYEKL. V lost 4 bases to trimming and J lost 5 bases; unmatched junction nucleotides: 7. The chain's CDR3 is CASSLGQGTEYGYTF. The CDR3 nucleotides read TGCGCCAGCAGCCTGGGACAGGGGACAGAATATGGCTACACCTTC.

The chain joins TRBV6-2 or TRBV6-3 to TRBJ2-7; D possibly corresponds to TRBD1 (5 bases). This CDR3 spans 15 amino acids. CDR1 is MNHEY, CDR2 SVGEGT, per germline. The V end was cut by 6 bases, the J end by 4 bases, with 19 bases between. In DNA form, the CDR3 reads TGTGCCAGCAGCGTCGGTGGGGCCATCGAGTACGAGCAGTACTTC. This encodes CASSVGGAIEYEQYF.

This clonotype was picked up a small number of times. The chain uses TRBV18 and TRBJ1-5; the D is unclear. The V gene lost 6 bases and the J gene lost 5 bases, with 11 bases spanning the gap. The CDR3 is 13 amino acids. CDR1 KGHSH and CDR2 LQKENI come from the germline V gene. For the CDR3, the DNA is TGTGCCAGCTCGATAAGCGAGGATCAGCCCCAGCATTTT. Amino acid sequence: CASSISEDQPQHF.

The V call is TRBV5-1, the J call TRBJ1-1; D is possibly TRBD1 (5 bases). Germline CDR1 is SGHRS and CDR2 is YFSETQ. CDR3 length equals 14 residues. The ends were cut back, 1 base at V and 2 bases at J, with 9 bases in the middle. This CDR3 reads CASSLRGDNTEAFF. In nucleotides, the CDR3 is TGCGCCAGCAGCTTGCGGGGGGACAACACTGAAGCTTTCTTT.

This clonotype was detected only a few times. This chain uses TRBV7-9 with TRBJ2-5; 13 bases line up with TRBD2. J gave up 1 base and V 5 bases, and 7 bases lay outside the gene matches. Germline V gives CDR1 SEHNR, CDR2 FQNEAQ (reference sequence). The CDR3 is 17 amino acids. CDR3 bases: TGTGCCAGCAGCCTGGGACTAGCGGGGCCTACCCAAGAGACCCAGTACTTC. Its protein is CASSLGLAGPTQETQYF.

The V and J genes are TRBV5-1 and TRBJ1-1; no definite D call. Germline CDR1 reads SGHRS; CDR2 reads YFSETQ. The CDR3 has 14 residues. Trimming took off 4 bases at V and 4 bases at J, with 14 bases between the two ends. In DNA, the CDR3 is TGCGCCAGCAGCCACGGAGAATCGGGCACTGAAGCTTTCTTT. It specifies CASSHGESGTEAFF.

The chain recombines TRBV9 with TRBJ2-3, with TRBD2 identical over 10 bases. The CDR3 runs to 15 residues. Germline V lookup: CDR1 SGDLS, CDR2 YYNGEE. With V trimmed by 3 bases and J by 1 base, 2 bases remained unmatched. The CDR3 DNA follows: TGTGCCAGCAGCGCTAGCGGGGGCCGCACAGATACGCAGTATTTT. Translated: CASSASGGRTDTQYF.

This clonotype was seen a few times. V is TRBV7-9 and J is TRBJ1-1; D uncertain. Trimming took off 5 bases at V and 0 bases at J, with 10 bases between the two ends. Germline CDR1 reads SEHNR; CDR2 reads FQNEAQ (reference sequence). The CDR3 is made up of 14 amino acids. CDR3 nucleotide sequence: TGTGCCAGCAGCCGCACACAGTTGAACACTGAAGCTTTCTTT. It encodes CASSRTQLNTEAFF.

The V and J genes are TRBV9 and TRBJ2-4, with D perhaps matching TRBD2 (5 bases). CDR1 and CDR2 from the germline V gene are SGDLS and YYNGEE. The CDR3 is made up of 14 amino acids. V lost 4 bases and J 5 bases, leaving 13 bases between the germline ends. For the CDR3, the DNA is TGTGCCAGCAGCCCCTCCGGGGTAGAAAACATTCAGTACTTC. It yields the protein CASSPSGVENIQYF.

This clonotype was seen a handful of times. This chain uses TRBV30 with TRBJ2-3; the D gene is possibly TRBD1 (5 bases). Between the trimmed V and J ends, which lost 4 bases and 2 bases, there was a span of 16 bases. The V gene's germline CDR1 is GTSNPN and CDR2 SVGIG (reference sequence). The CDR3 runs 15 residues. The CDR3 region is CAWTNQGIDTDTQYF. CDR3 bases: TGTGCCTGGACTAATCAGGGTATTGACACAGATACGCAGTATTTT.

This clonotype has ten or more counts. The rearrangement uses TRBV20-1 and TRBJ2-5; D possibly uses TRBD1 or TRBD2 (5 bases each). CDR3 length: 15 amino acids. Trimming shortened V by 6 bases and J by 2 bases, and 19 bases separated the two germline ends. Germline loops: CDR1 DFQATT, CDR2 SNEGSKA (reference sequence). DNA for the CDR3: TGCAGTGCCAGTCCTTGGGACCGCGATCAAGAGACCCAGTACTTC. This codes for CSASPWDRDQETQYF.

At least ten counts were recorded for this clonotype. The J gene is TRBJ1-6, the V gene TRBV10-3, with D possibly TRBD1 on 6 matching bases. This CDR3 region has 13 residues. Between the trimmed V and J ends, which lost 7 bases and 5 bases, there was a span of 9 bases. Germline lookup yields CDR1 ENHRY and CDR2 SYGVKD. CDR3 amino acids: CAIMRGDNSPLHF. CDR3 sequence (DNA): TGTGCCATCATGAGGGGGGATAATTCACCCCTCCACTTT.

This clonotype was recorded a few times. The chain uses TRBV11-2 and TRBJ1-2; 9 positions agree with TRBD1. The CDR3 is 15 amino acids. V trimming: 5 bases; J trimming: 6 bases; junction bases outside the gene matches: 10. In germline, CDR1 is SGHAT, CDR2 FQNNGV. The CDR3 DNA reads TGTGCCAGCAGCGCTCGACAGGGGGAGGAGAATGGCTACACCTTC. Translated, it gives CASSARQGEENGYTF.

The chain employs TRBV5-4 and TRBJ2-5, with D perhaps given as TRBD1 or TRBD2 (5 bases each). Deletions cut 5 bases from V and 8 bases from J, with 19 bases between. Looked up from germline, CDR1 is SGHNT and CDR2 is YYREEE (reference sequence). The CDR3 has 14 residues. The CDR3 sequence: CASSFGPGRNTQYF. The CDR3 DNA sequence: TGTGCCAGCAGTTTTGGGCCAGGGAGAAACACCCAGTACTTC.

This chain uses TRBV7-8 with TRBJ2-7; D perhaps matches TRBD2 (7 bases). CDR3 size: 16 residues. Germline V gene sequence: CDR1 SGHVS, CDR2 FQNEAQ. Trimming removed 6 bases at V and 3 bases at J, with 21 bases between. In DNA, the CDR3 is TGTGCCAGCAGTCCCTCGGGGGGCCGCGAGATCTACGAGCAGTACGTC. Protein product: CASSPSGGREIYEQYV.

V usage is TRBV5-1 and J usage is TRBJ1-1; D unresolved. This CDR3 is built from 13 residues. V was pared by 0 bases and J by 3 bases, with 6 bases between. Germline-derived CDR1 and CDR2 are SGHRS and YFSETQ. CDR3 sequence: CASSLVEHTEAFF. CDR3 sequence (DNA): TGCGCCAGCAGCTTGGTCGAGCACACTGAAGCTTTCTTT.

This clonotype was counted many times. The chain is built from TRBV5-1 and TRBJ1-4; the D gene is possibly TRBD1 (6 bases). Trimming cost V 5 bases and J 8 bases, with 16 bases left between them. This CDR3 spans 14 amino acids. The V gene's germline CDR1 is SGHRS and CDR2 YFSETQ. The CDR3 spells CASSQDSVREKLFF. Here the CDR3 DNA reads TGCGCCAGCAGTCAGGACAGCGTGCGAGAAAAACTGTTTTTT.

V is TRBV6-5 and J is TRBJ1-5; 10 bases are a match to TRBD1. The CDR3 extends over 16 amino acids. V lost 2 bases, J lost 5 bases, and 6 bases stayed unmatched. Germline assignment: CDR1 MNHEY and CDR2 SVGAGI. The CDR3 spells CASSYRMGQGYQPQHF. The CDR3 region has the DNA TGTGCCAGCAGTTACAGGATGGGACAGGGGTATCAGCCCCAGCATTTT.